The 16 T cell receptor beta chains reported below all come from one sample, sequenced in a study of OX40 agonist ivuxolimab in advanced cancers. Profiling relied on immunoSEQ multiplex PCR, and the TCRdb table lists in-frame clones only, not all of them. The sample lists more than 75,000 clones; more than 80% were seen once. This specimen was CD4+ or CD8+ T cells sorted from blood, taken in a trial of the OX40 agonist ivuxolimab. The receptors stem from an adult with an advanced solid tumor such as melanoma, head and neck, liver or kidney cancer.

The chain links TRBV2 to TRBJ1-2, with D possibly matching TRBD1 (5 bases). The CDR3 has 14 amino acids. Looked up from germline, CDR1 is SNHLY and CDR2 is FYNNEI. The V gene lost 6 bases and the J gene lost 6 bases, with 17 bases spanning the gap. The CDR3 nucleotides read TGTGCCAGCAGAGGCACAGGCCCTTTTAATGGCTACACCTTC. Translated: CASRGTGPFNGYTF.

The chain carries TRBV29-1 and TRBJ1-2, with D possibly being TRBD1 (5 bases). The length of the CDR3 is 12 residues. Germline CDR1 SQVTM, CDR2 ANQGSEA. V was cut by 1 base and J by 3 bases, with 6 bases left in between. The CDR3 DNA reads TGCAGCGTTGAAGGGGGGTACTATGGCTACACCTTC. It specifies CSVEGGYYGYTF.

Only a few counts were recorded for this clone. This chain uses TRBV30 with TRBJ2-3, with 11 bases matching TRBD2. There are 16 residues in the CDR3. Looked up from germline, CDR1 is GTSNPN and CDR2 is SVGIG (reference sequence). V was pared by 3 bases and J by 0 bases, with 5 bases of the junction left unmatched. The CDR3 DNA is TGTGCCTGGAGCAAGGGACTAGCGGCTAGCACAGATACGCAGTATTTT. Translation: CAWSKGLAASTDTQYF.

The CDR3 region has the DNA TGTGCCAGCAGCGCGTACTACTCTAGCACAGATACGCAGTATTTT. Protein: CASSAYYSSTDTQYF. The chain employs TRBV9 and TRBJ2-3; D unclear. CDR1 SGDLS and CDR2 YYNGEE come from the germline V gene. The germline V and J ends were trimmed by 3 bases and 0 bases, with 11 bases remaining between them. The CDR3 loop spans 15 amino acids.

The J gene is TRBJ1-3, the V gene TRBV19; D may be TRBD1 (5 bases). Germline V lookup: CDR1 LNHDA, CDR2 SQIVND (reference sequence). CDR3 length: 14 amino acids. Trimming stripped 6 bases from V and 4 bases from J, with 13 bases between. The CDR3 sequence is CASRKGDPGNTIYF. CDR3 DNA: TGTGCCAGTAGGAAAGGGGATCCGGGAAACACCATATATTTT.

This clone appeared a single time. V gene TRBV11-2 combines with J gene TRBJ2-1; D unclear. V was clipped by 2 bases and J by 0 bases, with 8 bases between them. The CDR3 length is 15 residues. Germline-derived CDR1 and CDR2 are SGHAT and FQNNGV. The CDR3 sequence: CASSLRRRSYNEQFF. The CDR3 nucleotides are TGTGCCAGCAGCTTACGTCGGCGCTCCTACAATGAGCAGTTCTTC.

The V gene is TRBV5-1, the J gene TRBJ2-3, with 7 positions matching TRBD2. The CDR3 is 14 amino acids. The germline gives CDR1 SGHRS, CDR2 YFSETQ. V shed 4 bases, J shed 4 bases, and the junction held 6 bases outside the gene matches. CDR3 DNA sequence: TGCGCCAGCAGCCTGGGACTACCCCCAGATACGCAGTATTTT. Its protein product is CASSLGLPPDTQYF.

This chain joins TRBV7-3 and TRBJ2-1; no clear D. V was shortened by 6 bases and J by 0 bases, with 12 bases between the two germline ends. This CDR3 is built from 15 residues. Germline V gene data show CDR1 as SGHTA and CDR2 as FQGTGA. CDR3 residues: CASSSGGSSYNEQFF. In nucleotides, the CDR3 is TGTGCCAGCAGTTCCGGCGGCAGCTCCTACAATGAGCAGTTCTTC.

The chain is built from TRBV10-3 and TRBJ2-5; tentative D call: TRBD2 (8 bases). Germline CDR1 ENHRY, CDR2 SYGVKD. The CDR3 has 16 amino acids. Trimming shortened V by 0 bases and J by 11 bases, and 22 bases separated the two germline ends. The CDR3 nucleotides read TGTGCCATCAGTGAGTCTACTAGCGGAGTTCAGGGGGAGCAGTACTTC. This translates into CAISESTSGVQGEQYF.

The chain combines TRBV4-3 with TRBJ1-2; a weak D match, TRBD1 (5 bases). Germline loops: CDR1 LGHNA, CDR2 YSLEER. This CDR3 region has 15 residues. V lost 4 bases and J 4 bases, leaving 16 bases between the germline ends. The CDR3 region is CASSRTSWDVYGYTF. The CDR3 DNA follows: TGCGCCAGCAGCCGAACAAGCTGGGACGTCTATGGCTACACCTTC.

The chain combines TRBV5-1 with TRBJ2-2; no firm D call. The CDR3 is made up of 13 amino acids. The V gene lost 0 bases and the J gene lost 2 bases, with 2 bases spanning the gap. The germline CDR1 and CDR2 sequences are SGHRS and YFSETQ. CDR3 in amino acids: CASSLGNTGELFF. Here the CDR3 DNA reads TGCGCCAGCAGCTTGGGTAACACCGGGGAGCTGTTTTTT.

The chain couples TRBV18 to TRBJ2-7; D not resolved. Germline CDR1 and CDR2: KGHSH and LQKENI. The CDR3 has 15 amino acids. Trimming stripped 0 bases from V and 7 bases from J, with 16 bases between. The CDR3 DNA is TGTGCCAGCTCACCACCGGGTACAGTCCTAAAGGAGCAGTACTTC. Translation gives CASSPPGTVLKEQYF.

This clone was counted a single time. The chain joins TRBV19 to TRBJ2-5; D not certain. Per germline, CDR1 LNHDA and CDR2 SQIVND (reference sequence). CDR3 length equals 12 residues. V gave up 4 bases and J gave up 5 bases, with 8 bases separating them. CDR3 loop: CASSSSWETQYF. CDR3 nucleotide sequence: TGTGCCAGTAGTAGTTCGTGGGAGACCCAGTACTTC.

The CDR3 protein is CASSGTGTREETQYF. In DNA form, the CDR3 reads TGCGCCAGCAGCGGCACCGGGACCCGGGAAGAGACCCAGTACTTC. The chain employs TRBV5-1 and TRBJ2-5; tentatively, D is TRBD1 or TRBD2 (5 bases each). The CDR3 contains 15 residues. Trimming removed 4 bases from V and 3 bases from J, with 16 bases in between. CDR1 is SGHRS, CDR2 YFSETQ, per germline.

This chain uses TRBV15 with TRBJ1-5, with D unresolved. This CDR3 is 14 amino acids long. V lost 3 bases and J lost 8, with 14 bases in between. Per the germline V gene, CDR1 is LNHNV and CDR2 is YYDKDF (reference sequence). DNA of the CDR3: TGTGCCACCAGCAGGCGTACCCCCCGTGAGCCCCAGCATTTT. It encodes CATSRRTPREPQHF.

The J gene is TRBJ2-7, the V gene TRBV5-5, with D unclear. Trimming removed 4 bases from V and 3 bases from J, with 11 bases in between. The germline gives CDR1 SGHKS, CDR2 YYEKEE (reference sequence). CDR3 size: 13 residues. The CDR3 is CASSTTAYYEQYV. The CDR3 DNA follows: TGTGCCAGCAGCACAACAGCATACTACGAGCAGTACGTC.